This passage covers 31 T cell receptor beta chains from one sample sequenced in a study of blood T cell repertoires in COVID-19. Repertoires were generated with immunoSEQ multiplex PCR, while TCRdb's copy carries only in-frame clones and drops some. The sample yields about 48,000 clones, approximately 87% seen once. What was sequenced was peripheral blood. The receptors stem from a woman in her sixties with acute or convalescent COVID-19.

The genes are TRBV6-2 or TRBV6-3 and TRBJ2-2, with a weak D call TRBD1 (6 bases). The V end lost 6 bases, the J end lost 1 base, and 9 bases lay between the germline ends. The V gene's germline CDR1 is MNHEY and CDR2 SVGEGT. This CDR3 region has 14 residues. CDR3 region: CASSQGWNTGELFF. The CDR3 coding sequence is TGTGCCAGCAGCCAGGGGTGGAACACCGGGGAGCTGTTTTTT.

This chain's CDR3 is CASSLQAVLGEKLFF. The CDR3 DNA reads as TGTGCCAGCAGCCTGCAGGCCGTCCTTGGGGAAAAACTGTTTTTT. The rearrangement links TRBV7-2 to TRBJ1-4; D gene ambiguous. This CDR3 spans 15 amino acids. Trimming pared 5 bases from V and 8 bases from J, leaving 18 bases between. CDR1 SGHTA and CDR2 FQGNSA come from the germline V gene.

The chain uses TRBV7-8 and TRBJ2-5; TRBD1 aligns across 9 bases. CDR1 is SGHVS, CDR2 FQNEAQ, per germline. Trimming removed 5 bases from V and 5 bases from J; junction bases left unmatched: 6. The CDR3 length is 14 residues. CDR3 DNA: TGTGCCAGCAGCCGGGACAGGGTAATGGAGACCCAGTACTTC. This gives the protein CASSRDRVMETQYF.

This clone has ten or more counts. This chain connects TRBV20-1 to TRBJ2-3; TRBD2 aligns across 9 bases. Germline values: CDR1 DFQATT, CDR2 SNEGSKA (reference sequence). The CDR3 has 17 amino acids. V lost 3 bases, J lost 1 base, and 11 bases stayed unmatched. The CDR3 sequence: CSASYPRAGGRTDTQYF. The CDR3 nucleotides are TGCAGTGCTAGTTACCCGCGAGCGGGAGGACGCACAGATACGCAGTATTTT.

The chain is built from TRBV5-4 and TRBJ2-1, with D perhaps TRBD2 (5 bases). The CDR3 contains 15 residues. Germline V lookup: CDR1 SGHNT, CDR2 YYREEE (reference sequence). The V end lost 3 bases, the J end lost 5 bases, and 15 bases lay between the germline ends. CDR3 sequence (DNA): TGTGCCAGCAGCTCGCCCCGGGGAAAAAACAATGAGCAGTTCTTC. This translates into CASSSPRGKNNEQFF.

This chain connects TRBV11-2 to TRBJ1-3; no firm D call. The CDR3 loop spans 16 amino acids. V was trimmed by 6 bases and J by 1 base, leaving 16 bases between them. Per the germline V gene, CDR1 is SGHAT and CDR2 is FQNNGV. The CDR3 here is CASSSMGATSGNTIYF. The CDR3 bases are TGTGCCAGCAGTTCCATGGGCGCCACATCTGGAAACACCATATATTTT.

V is TRBV5-4 and J is TRBJ2-1; the D is unclear. The CDR3 runs 15 residues. In germline, CDR1 is SGHNT, CDR2 YYREEE (reference sequence). V shed 0 bases and J shed 5 bases, with 12 bases lying between them. The CDR3 DNA reads as TGTGCCAGCAGCTTGGGTCCGGGTTCCCACAATGAGCAGTTCTTC. Protein sequence: CASSLGPGSHNEQFF.

This CDR3 reads CAISEGATNYGYTF. Here the CDR3 DNA reads TGTGCCATCAGTGAGGGGGCGACTAACTATGGCTACACCTTC. The V and J genes are TRBV10-3 and TRBJ1-2; D is possibly TRBD1 (5 bases). The V gene lost 2 bases and the J gene lost 0 bases, with 7 bases spanning the gap. The CDR3 is 14 residues long. CDR1 is ENHRY, CDR2 SYGVKD, per germline.

The chain combines TRBV7-9 with TRBJ1-1; D may be TRBD1 (5 bases). This CDR3 is built from 12 residues. Trimming removed 5 bases from V and 8 bases from J, with 12 bases in between. The germline V gene encodes CDR1 SEHNR and CDR2 FQNEAQ (reference sequence). CDR3 sequence reads: CASSAQVSEAFF. For the CDR3, the DNA is TGTGCCAGCAGCGCACAGGTTTCGGAAGCTTTCTTT.

The genes are TRBV30 and TRBJ2-3; the D gene is possibly TRBD1 (5 bases). The germline V and J ends were trimmed by 0 bases and 1 base, with 5 bases remaining between them. CDR1 is GTSNPN and CDR2 is SVGIG in the germline V gene (reference sequence). There are 13 residues in the CDR3. CDR3 region: CAWSVQGTDTQYF. The CDR3 nucleotides are TGTGCCTGGAGTGTACAGGGCACAGATACGCAGTATTTT.

The J gene is TRBJ2-7, the V gene TRBV6-5; D unclear. Germline CDR1 reads MNHEY; CDR2 reads SVGAGI. The CDR3 loop spans 11 amino acids. The V end lost 9 bases, the J end lost 6 bases, and 12 bases lay between the germline ends. The CDR3 nucleotides read TGTGCCAGTCCGATGATCGGCGAGCAGTACTTC. This translates into CASPMIGEQYF.

Only a few counts were recorded for this clone. CDR3 sequence reads: CASSPTTGGHRGYTF. CDR3 coding DNA: TGTGCCAGCAGCCCTACCACAGGGGGGCACCGTGGCTACACCTTC. The chain combines TRBV11-2 with TRBJ1-2; 8 bases are a match to TRBD1. V dropped 5 bases and J dropped 7; count of bases not matched to a gene: 12. The CDR3 is 15 residues long. In germline, CDR1 is SGHAT, CDR2 FQNNGV.

This rearrangement joins TRBV5-1 to TRBJ1-2, with a possible D match to TRBD1 (5 bases). V was clipped by 4 bases and J by 4 bases, with 14 bases between them. The germline V gene has CDR1 SGHRS and CDR2 YFSETQ. This CDR3 has 14 residues. The CDR3 coding sequence is TGCGCCAGCAGCCCTACCGGGACTACCTATGGCTACACCTTC. Amino acid sequence: CASSPTGTTYGYTF.

The V gene is TRBV19, the J gene TRBJ2-7; D is unresolved. The CDR3 totals 13 residues. Germline CDR1 and CDR2: LNHDA and SQIVND (reference sequence). V was shortened by 6 bases and J by 0 bases, with 9 bases between the two germline ends. CDR3 nucleotide sequence: TGTGCCAGTAGCCCAGCGAGCTCCTACGAGCAGTACTTC. Residues: CASSPASSYEQYF. Together with reference TRBV19 and TRBJ2-7, the CDR3 gives the full variable domain: DGGITQSPKYLFRKEGQNVTLSCEQNLNHDAMYWYRQDPGQGLRLIYYSQIVNDFQKGDIAEGYSVSREKKESFPLTVTSAQKNPTAFYLCASSPASSYEQYFGPGTRLTVT.

The chain has TRBV21-1 and TRBJ2-7; the table names TRBD2, a call not compared with the DNA. TRBV21-1 is flagged as a pseudogene. This CDR3 has 17 amino acids. CDR3 coding DNA: TGTGCCAGCAGCAATCCGACTGTTATTCGCCCCCTCTACGAGCAGTACTTC. Its translation is CASSNPTVIRPLYEQYF.

The genes are TRBV12-3 or TRBV12-4 and TRBJ1-2; D is uncertain. V lost 6 bases, J lost 4 bases, and 12 bases lay in between. This CDR3 comprises 13 residues. CDR3 coding DNA: TGTGCCAGCAGAAAAACAGCTGGCTATGGCTACACCTTC. Its protein is CASRKTAGYGYTF.

This clone has more than one count but fewer than ten. The chain links TRBV19 to TRBJ1-6; D is ambiguous. The germline V gene encodes CDR1 LNHDA and CDR2 SQIVND (reference sequence). CDR3 length: 15 residues. The V end was cut by 6 bases, the J end by 8 bases, with 17 bases between. In DNA form, the CDR3 reads TGTGCCAGTAGCAACTGGAGAACCGGAGATTCACCCCTCCACTTT. This codes for CASSNWRTGDSPLHF.

CDR3 in amino acids: CASSLTWRGALEAFF. The CDR3 bases are TGTGCCAGCAGCTTGACATGGCGGGGGGCTCTTGAAGCTTTCTTT. V is TRBV5-6 and J is TRBJ1-1; D is possibly TRBD1 (6 bases). V lost 1 base and J 7 bases, leaving 17 bases between the germline ends. This CDR3 contains 15 residues. Germline V gene sequence: CDR1 SGHDT, CDR2 YYEEEE.

The CDR3 DNA is TGTGCCTGCACCCGGGGAACGTCCTACGAGCAGTACTTC. Translation gives CACTRGTSYEQYF. The chain has TRBV30 and TRBJ2-7; D is possibly TRBD2 (5 bases). V was cut by 6 bases and J by 1 base, with 13 bases left in between. Germline V CDR1 and CDR2: GTSNPN, SVGIG (reference sequence). The CDR3 spans 13 residues.

The V gene is TRBV6-5, the J gene TRBJ2-7; TRBD1 is a possible D gene (5 bases). The CDR3 sequence is 13 residues long. The ends were cut back, 6 bases at V and 0 bases at J, with 9 bases in the middle. The V gene's germline CDR1 is MNHEY and CDR2 SVGAGI. CDR3 in DNA: TGTGCCAGCAGACAGGATAGCTCCTACGAGCAGTACTTC. It codes for CASRQDSSYEQYF.

The chain employs TRBV19 and TRBJ1-2, with D unclear. The CDR3 has 13 residues. Germline assignment: CDR1 LNHDA and CDR2 SQIVND (reference sequence). Trimming left V 4 bases short and J 4 bases short, with 10 bases between. The CDR3 DNA follows: TGTGCCAGTAGTACACGGTTGGTCTATGGCTACACCTTC. Encoded protein: CASSTRLVYGYTF.

This chain links TRBV15 with TRBJ1-2, with D maybe TRBD1 (5 bases). The V gene's germline CDR1 is LNHNV and CDR2 YYDKDF (reference sequence). Between the trimmed V and J ends, which lost 3 bases and 6 bases, there was a span of 11 bases. The CDR3 contains 13 residues. Here the CDR3 DNA reads TGTGCCACCAGCAGTGTAGGGGAGGATGGCTACACCTTC. It is translated as CATSSVGEDGYTF.

The chain carries TRBV30 and TRBJ1-1; possible D gene TRBD1, 5 bases. Trimming took 0 bases from V and 1 from J, leaving 12 bases between them. Germline values: CDR1 GTSNPN, CDR2 SVGIG (reference sequence). This CDR3 has 15 amino acids. The CDR3 protein is CAWSVRGGTNTEAFF. CDR3 DNA: TGTGCCTGGAGTGTACGTGGAGGGACGAACACTGAAGCTTTCTTT.

This rearrangement joins TRBV18 to TRBJ1-6; maybe TRBD1 (6 bases). V lost 3 bases to trimming and J lost 7 bases, with 13 bases between them. Germline loops: CDR1 KGHSH, CDR2 LQKENI. This CDR3 is 15 amino acids long. This chain's CDR3 is CASSPGTSNNSPLHF. Written as DNA, the CDR3 is TGTGCCAGCTCACCCGGGACAAGTAACAATTCACCCCTCCACTTT.

V usage is TRBV7-9 and J usage is TRBJ2-2, with 9 bases matching TRBD2. The CDR3 contains 17 residues. V was clipped by 5 bases and J by 4 bases; unmatched bases: 11. In germline, CDR1 is SEHNR, CDR2 FQNEAQ (reference sequence). The CDR3 spells CASSPALAGIITGELFF. The CDR3 nucleotides are TGTGCCAGCAGCCCCGCCCTAGCGGGGATTATCACCGGGGAGCTGTTTTTT.

V gene TRBV7-2 combines with J gene TRBJ1-3, with D possibly TRBD1 on 6 matching bases. The CDR3 runs 17 residues. Germline CDR1 reads SGHTA; CDR2 reads FQGNSA. V gave up 1 base and J gave up 1 base, with 14 bases separating them. The CDR3 reads CASSLVSQGGSGNTIYF. For the CDR3, the DNA is TGTGCCAGCAGCTTAGTCTCACAGGGAGGGTCTGGAAACACCATATATTTT.

The genes are TRBV19 and TRBJ1-1; TRBD1 matches at 10 bases. Unmatched junction bases numbered 4, after V lost 6 bases and J lost 3 bases. From germline, CDR1 is LNHDA and CDR2 SQIVND (reference sequence). The CDR3 sequence is 14 residues long. The CDR3 DNA is TGTGCCAGTAGCTGGGACAGGGGCGACACTGAAGCTTTCTTT. It specifies CASSWDRGDTEAFF.

The DNA of the CDR3 is TGTGCCAGCAGTATCGCGGGGGGCGACGGGGATACGCAGTATTTT. Encoded protein: CASSIAGGDGDTQYF. The rearrangement uses TRBV6-5 and TRBJ2-3; 8 bases agree with TRBD2. J lost 6 bases, V lost 5 bases, and 10 bases had no gene match. Germline assignment: CDR1 MNHEY and CDR2 SVGAGI. The CDR3 sequence is 15 residues long.

The gene calls are TRBV19 and TRBJ2-1, with 10 bases lining up with TRBD2. The CDR3 runs 16 residues. V was pared by 2 bases and J by 8 bases, with 9 bases of the junction left unmatched. The V gene's germline CDR1 is LNHDA and CDR2 SQIVND (reference sequence). The CDR3 protein is CASSISQLAGIDEQFF. The CDR3 bases are TGTGCCAGTAGTATATCACAACTAGCGGGAATTGATGAGCAGTTCTTC.

The chain uses TRBV7-2 and TRBJ1-2; D not resolved. The V end was cut by 1 base, the J end by 8 bases, with 11 bases between. This CDR3 comprises 13 residues. Germline V CDR1 and CDR2: SGHTA, FQGNSA. The CDR3: CASSLERGWGYTF. In DNA form, the CDR3 reads TGTGCCAGCAGCTTAGAACGGGGATGGGGCTACACCTTC. The variable domain in full, completed from reference TRBV7-2 and TRBJ1-2, reads GAGVSQSPSNKVTEKGKDVELRCDPISGHTALYWYRQSLGQGLEFLIYFQGNSAPDKSGLPSDRFSAERTGGSVSTLTIQRTQQEDSAVYLCASSLERGWGYTFGSGTRLTVV.

This clone has just a few counts. The chain links TRBV4-3 to TRBJ2-1; weak D call: TRBD1 (6 bases). Trimming stripped 3 bases from V and 7 bases from J, with 22 bases between. This CDR3 comprises 17 residues. Germline V gene data show CDR1 as LGHNA and CDR2 as YSLEER. The CDR3 DNA follows: TGCGCCAGCAGCCACGAAAGAGGAGTTTTAGGGGGTAATGAGCAGTTCTTC. Translating it yields CASSHERGVLGGNEQFF.